This entry lists 15 T cell receptor beta chains sequenced from one sample in a study of blood T cell repertoires in COVID-19 (dated by TCRdb to about 2020). The library was built by means of the immunoSEQ multiplex PCR assay. The immuneACCESS repertoire file appears here via TCRdb, limited to in-frame rearrangements. These files lack a portion of the clones; in checked studies, under half of the deficit traces to unresolved V genes, and the cause of the others is not known. In all, the sample holds about 70,000 clones, and about four fifths of those were seen once. The ten biggest clones cover more than 20% of the sample. Sequenced sample: peripheral blood. These receptors all come from a woman aged 70-85 years with acute or convalescent COVID-19.

The gene calls are TRBV15 and TRBJ1-1, with 12 bases matching TRBD1. This CDR3 is built from 14 residues. Trimming removed 5 bases from V and 7 bases from J; junction bases left unmatched: 5. Germline values: CDR1 LNHNV, CDR2 YYDKDF (reference sequence). CDR3 in DNA: TGTGCCACCAGCCGGGACAGGGGGCTCGGTGAAGCTTTCTTT. Its protein product is CATSRDRGLGEAFF.

The V call is TRBV9, the J call TRBJ2-7; D gene unclear. The germline V and J ends were trimmed by 1 base and 0 bases, with 8 bases remaining between them. This CDR3 has 14 amino acids. Germline V CDR1 and CDR2: SGDLS, YYNGEE. CDR3 coding DNA: TGTGCCAGCAGCGTACGCCTAAGCTCCTACGAGCAGTACTTC. It yields the protein CASSVRLSSYEQYF.

The chain joins TRBV7-3 to TRBJ2-1; TRBD2 aligns across 7 bases. With 5 bases clipped from V and 8 bases from J, the junction kept 3 bases outside the gene matches. The CDR3 consists of 12 residues. The germline gives CDR1 SGHTA, CDR2 FQGTGA. The CDR3 DNA reads as TGTGCCAGCAGCAAAGCGGGACATGAGCAGTTCTTC. Its protein product is CASSKAGHEQFF.

This sequence joins TRBV27 and TRBJ1-4, with D perhaps TRBD1 (6 bases). The CDR3 covers 17 residues. Germline loops: CDR1 MNHEY, CDR2 SMNVEV (reference sequence). Trimming removed 5 bases at V and 1 base at J, with 17 bases between. CDR3 amino acids: CASSGRGPGLTNEKLFF. The CDR3 DNA reads as TGTGCCAGCAGTGGGCGGGGGCCAGGATTAACTAATGAAAAACTGTTTTTT. Using reference TRBV27 and TRBJ1-4 for the parts outside the CDR3, the full variable domain is EAQVTQNPRYLITVTGKKLTVTCSQNMNHEYMSWYRQDPGLGLRQIYYSMNVEVTDKGDVPEGYKVSRKEKRNFPLILESPSPNQTSLYFCASSGRGPGLTNEKLFFGSGTQLSVL.

The chain has TRBV7-9 and TRBJ1-5, with D perhaps matching TRBD1 (5 bases). CDR3 length: 13 residues. The V gene lost 5 bases and the J gene lost 4 bases, with 9 bases spanning the gap. The V gene's germline CDR1 is SEHNR and CDR2 FQNEAQ (reference sequence). The CDR3 nucleotides are TGTGCCAGCAGCACCCAGGGTAATCAGCCCCAGCATTTT. The encoded protein is CASSTQGNQPQHF.

The V and J genes are TRBV10-1 and TRBJ2-1, with 9 bases identical to TRBD2. The CDR3 totals 16 residues. Trimming cost V 0 bases and J 0 bases; bases outside gene matches: 0. Germline lookup yields CDR1 WNHNN and CDR2 SYGVQD (reference sequence). CDR3 DNA sequence: TGCGCCAGCAGTGAGTCTAGCGGGAGCTCCTACAATGAGCAGTTCTTC. Amino acid sequence: CASSESSGSSYNEQFF.

The chain joins TRBV5-1 to TRBJ2-3; 7 nucleotides line up with TRBD2. The germline CDR1 and CDR2 sequences are SGHRS and YFSETQ. CDR3 length equals 14 residues. The V and J ends lost 6 bases and 3 bases, in that order; junction bases with no gene match: 7. The CDR3 DNA reads as TGCGCCAGCAACGGCGGGAGAGGTACAGATACGCAGTATTTT. As protein: CASNGGRGTDTQYF.

The chain combines TRBV28 with TRBJ2-7, with no clear D. The V end lost 3 bases, the J end lost 3 bases, and 6 bases lay between the germline ends. Germline CDR1 MDHEN, CDR2 SYDVKM. This CDR3 has 12 amino acids. The CDR3 region has the DNA TGTGCCAGCAGTTTCCACAACTACGAGCAGTACTTC. It encodes CASSFHNYEQYF.

J is TRBJ1-5 and V is TRBV6-2 or TRBV6-3; D is undetermined. V was shortened by 0 bases and J by 6 bases, with 12 bases between the two germline ends. Germline V gene lookup returns CDR1 MNHEY and CDR2 SVGEGT. The CDR3 length is 15 residues. As DNA, the CDR3 is TGTGCCAGCAGTTACTCGATGGTGCCCAGTCAGCCCCAGCATTTT. Protein: CASSYSMVPSQPQHF.

This clone has more than one count but fewer than ten. The chain couples TRBV19 to TRBJ1-5; weak D call: TRBD1 (6 bases). The germline V and J ends were trimmed by 4 bases and 0 bases, with 22 bases remaining between them. The CDR3 covers 19 residues. Germline V gives CDR1 LNHDA, CDR2 SQIVND (reference sequence). CDR3 nucleotide sequence: TGTGCCAGTAGTACCTCCTTAGAGACAGGACCTTATAGCAATCAGCCCCAGCATTTT. Translation: CASSTSLETGPYSNQPQHF. The full variable domain, its missing parts supplied by reference TRBV19 and TRBJ1-5, is DGGITQSPKYLFRKEGQNVTLSCEQNLNHDAMYWYRQDPGQGLRLIYYSQIVNDFQKGDIAEGYSVSREKKESFPLTVTSAQKNPTAFYLCASSTSLETGPYSNQPQHFGDGTRLSIL.

The V and J genes are TRBV11-2 and TRBJ1-3, with no clear D. V was shortened by 1 base and J by 4 bases, with 14 bases between the two germline ends. The CDR3 has 16 amino acids. Germline CDR1 reads SGHAT; CDR2 reads FQNNGV. CDR3 region: CASSLGLATSGNTIYF. CDR3 sequence (DNA): TGTGCCAGCAGCTTAGGTTTAGCGACGTCCGGAAACACCATATATTTT.

J is TRBJ2-2 and V is TRBV11-2; 8 nucleotides line up with TRBD1. The V segment lost 11 bases and the J segment 5 bases; nucleotides outside the gene matches: 4. CDR1 is SGHAT, CDR2 FQNNGV, per germline. The CDR3 length is 12 residues. The CDR3 nucleotides read TGTGCCCAGCAGGGGGCAACCGGGGAGCTGTTTTTT. Its protein product is CAQQGATGELFF.

The gene calls are TRBV3-1 (or the pseudogene TRBV3-2) and TRBJ1-1; D perhaps matches TRBD1 (5 bases). The V gene's germline CDR1 is LGHDT and CDR2 YNNKEL (reference sequence). This CDR3 has 16 amino acids. Trimming stripped 5 bases from V and 1 base from J, with 17 bases between. CDR3 coding DNA: TGTGCCAGCAGCTTCCGTTCCAGGGATCCGAACACTGAAGCTTTCTTT. Encoded protein: CASSFRSRDPNTEAFF.

This chain uses TRBV28 with TRBJ2-7; tentatively, D is TRBD1 (6 bases). The CDR3 is 15 residues long. Trimming cost V 2 bases and J 1 base, with 12 bases left between them. CDR1 is MDHEN, CDR2 SYDVKM, per germline. CDR3 loop: CASSLVGQGSYEQYF. CDR3 DNA sequence: TGTGCCAGCAGTTTAGTAGGGCAGGGGTCCTACGAGCAGTACTTC. Looking up the rest from reference TRBV28 and TRBJ2-7 gives the full variable domain: DVKVTQSSRYLVKRTGEKVFLECVQDMDHENMFWYRQDPGLGLRLIYFSYDVKMKEKGDIPEGYSVSREKKERFSLILESASTNQTSMYLCASSLVGQGSYEQYFGPGTRLTVT.

The V call is TRBV28, the J call TRBJ2-2; possible D gene TRBD2, 5 bases. Deletions cut 7 bases from V and 8 bases from J, with 17 bases between. Germline lookup yields CDR1 MDHEN and CDR2 SYDVKM. The CDR3 runs 14 residues. The CDR3 DNA follows: TGTGCCAGCACTCGGGGTGGGTCTGGTGGGGAGCTGTTTTTT. This encodes CASTRGGSGGELFF.